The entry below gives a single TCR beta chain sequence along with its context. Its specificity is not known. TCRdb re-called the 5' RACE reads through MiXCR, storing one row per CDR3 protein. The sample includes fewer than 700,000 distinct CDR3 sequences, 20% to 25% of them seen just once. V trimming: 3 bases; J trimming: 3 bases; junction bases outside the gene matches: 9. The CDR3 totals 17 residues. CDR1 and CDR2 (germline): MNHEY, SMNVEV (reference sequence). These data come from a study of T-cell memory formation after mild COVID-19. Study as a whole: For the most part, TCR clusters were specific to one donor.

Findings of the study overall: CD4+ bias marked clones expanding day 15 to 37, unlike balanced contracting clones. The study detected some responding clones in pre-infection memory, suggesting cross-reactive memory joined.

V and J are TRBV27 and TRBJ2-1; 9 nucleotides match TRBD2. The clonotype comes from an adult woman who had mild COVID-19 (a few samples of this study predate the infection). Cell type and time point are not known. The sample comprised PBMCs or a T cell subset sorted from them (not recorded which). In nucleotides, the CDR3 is TGTGCCAGCAGTTTTACCCAAGCGGGGGGACTCTACAATGAGCAGTTCTTC. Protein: CASSFTQAGGLYNEQFF.